The source of this TCR beta chain is a study of OX40 agonist ivuxolimab in advanced cancers. In the study overall: Among those enrolled, mean age was roughly 62 years (range roughly 23 to 85) and 82.7% were male. Partial responses, seen in three patients, involved one hepatocellular carcinoma and two cutaneous melanomas. The study's findings and limits: Clonal expansion from baseline to week 6 occurred in both CD4+ and CD8+ T cells.

Individuals having autoimmune disease history or systemic immunosuppression were not enrolled. With regard to this clone: What it binds is unknown.

The CDR3 length is 17 residues. Germline V gene data show CDR1 as SGHRS and CDR2 as YFSETQ. V dropped 0 bases and J dropped 2 bases, with 16 bases sitting between them. The method was immunoSEQ multiplex PCR; TCRdb's version includes in-frame clones alone and lacks a portion of them. The sample records 25,000 to 30,000 clones, 79% being singletons. The receptor comes from an adult with an advanced solid tumor such as melanoma, head and neck, liver or kidney cancer. The chain combines TRBV5-1 with TRBJ2-3; D possibly corresponds to TRBD2 (7 bases). The sequencing used CD4+ or CD8+ T cells sorted from blood, collected in a trial of the OX40 agonist ivuxolimab. For the CDR3, the DNA is TGCGCCAGCAGCTTGGTATTGAGCGGGACAATCACAGATACGCAGTATTTT. This gives the protein CASSLVLSGTITDTQYF.